Reported below is one T cell receptor (beta chain). The entry originates in a study of blood T cell repertoires in COVID-19. Study-wide background: Some COVID-19 samples were acute and others convalescent; all came from the United States, Italy and Spain. T cells, B-cell-depleted T cells, or PBMCs provided the cDNA or gDNA that served as material.

Method: immunoSEQ multiplex PCR; TCRdb's copy keeps in-frame clones and lacks some. The sample contains some 48,000 clones, roughly 90% of which appear only once. The specimen sequenced was peripheral blood. The TCR sequence derives from an elderly woman with acute or convalescent COVID-19.

The chain's CDR3 is CASSPSGQVYSGNTIYF. The CDR3 DNA sequence: TGTGCCAGCTCACCGTCCGGACAGGTTTACTCTGGAAACACCATATATTTT. The genes are TRBV18 and TRBJ1-3; 7 nucleotides align to TRBD1. This CDR3 spans 17 amino acids. The V gene end was trimmed by 3 bases and the J gene end by 0 bases; junction bases not matched to a gene: 8. Per germline, CDR1 KGHSH and CDR2 LQKENI.